This T cell receptor beta chain emerged from a study of T cell repertoires in cytomegalovirus infection. Study results and limitations: In two of eight donors, the top clonotype was HLA-C-restricted CMV-specific.

This clonotype has a single count. Its specificity is not known. MiXCR was run by TCRdb on the reads, yielding one entry per CDR3 protein. The sample carries around 210,000 distinct CDR3 sequences, about 7% recorded once. V lost 6 bases, J lost 4 bases, and 9 bases lay in between. The length of the CDR3 is 12 residues. The clonotype comes from a human donor in good health (CMV status not recorded). Some clones in this sample may be carry-over from other donors' samples. The chain employs TRBV12-3 or TRBV12-4 and TRBJ2-5; a possible D gene is TRBD1 (5 bases). Specimen: PBMCs. The CDR3: CASSQRGETQYF. The CDR3 DNA reads as TGTGCCAGCAGCCAAAGGGGAGAGACCCAGTACTTC.